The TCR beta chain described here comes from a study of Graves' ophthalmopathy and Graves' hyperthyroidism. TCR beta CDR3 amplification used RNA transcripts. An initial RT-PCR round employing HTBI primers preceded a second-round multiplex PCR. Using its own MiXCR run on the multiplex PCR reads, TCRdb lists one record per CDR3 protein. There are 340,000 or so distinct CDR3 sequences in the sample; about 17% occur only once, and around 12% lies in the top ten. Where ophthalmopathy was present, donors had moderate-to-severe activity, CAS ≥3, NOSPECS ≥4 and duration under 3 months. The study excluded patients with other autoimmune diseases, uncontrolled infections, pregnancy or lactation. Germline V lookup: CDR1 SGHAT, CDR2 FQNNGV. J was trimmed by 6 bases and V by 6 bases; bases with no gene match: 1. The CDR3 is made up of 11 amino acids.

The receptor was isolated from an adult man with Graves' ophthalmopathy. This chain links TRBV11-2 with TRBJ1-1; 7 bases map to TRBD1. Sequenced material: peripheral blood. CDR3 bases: TGTGCCAGCAGGACAGGGTCTGAAGCTTTCTTT. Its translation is CASRTGSEAFF. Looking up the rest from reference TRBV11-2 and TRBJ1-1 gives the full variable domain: EAGVAQSPRYKIIEKRQSVAFWCNPISGHATLYWYQQILGQGPKLLIQFQNNGVVDDSQLPKDRFSAERLKGVDSTLKIQPAKLEDSAVYLCASRTGSEAFFGQGTRLTVV.